The source of this T cell receptor (beta chain) is a study of CD4 T cells in relation to SARS-CoV-2 and coronaviruses (dated by TCRdb to about 2021). Regarding the complete study: In the ViraFEST assay, PBMCs were cultured with antigen for 10 days, after which TCR beta CDR3s were sequenced to identify antigen-specific clonal expansions. An HIV-1 Nef peptide pool or a no-peptide culture served as the negative reference condition. Shared crossreactive spike epitopes were mapped to their HLA restriction using patient-derived lymphoblastoid cell lines. At the level of individual TCR clonotypes, the study evaluated whether memory CD4+ T cells crossreact between the spike proteins of SARS-CoV-2 and those of common cold coronaviruses. Samples from a few pre-COVID donors and the naive versus memory experiments were sequenced with the Adaptive Biotechnologies TCR-sequencing kit; other data were Illumina-based. Expansion assays from other donors in the study were sequenced with a different, Illumina-based TCR-beta assay. On the study overall, not on this receptor specifically: In roughly 70% of donors, memory CD4+ clonotypes turned up that crossrecognized SARS-CoV-2 and at least one common cold coronavirus spike. The study was limited by small numbers of patients and tested TCRs. No donor contributed both pre-pandemic and post-infection samples, which limited tracing the source of pre-existing responses. Because the crossreactivity analysis focused on spike protein, crossreactivity against other viral proteins was not assessed. Significantly weaker SARS-CoV-2-driven expansion was shown by crossreactive clones than by monoreactive clones, consistent with antigenic imprinting.

CD4+ T cells from unexposed donors were collected before the COVID-19 pandemic (2011-2018). After more than nine days of culture, CD4+ T cells were isolated with the EasySep CD4+ T cell isolation kit. Unexposed donor CD4+ T cells were tested for reactivity to SARS-CoV-2 S and N and four common cold coronavirus spike pools, as cell number allowed. Each well held about 2 million PBMCs cultured in IMDM containing approximately 5.4% human AB serum and 10 IU/ml IL-2. Half of the culture medium was replaced with fresh IL-2-containing medium on days 3 and 7. In general, triplicate replicate wells were used for every peptide culture condition. Leukapheresis product for the unexposed donors was bought commercially. PBMCs were isolated from leukapheresis product or whole blood by Ficoll-Paque PLUS gradient centrifugation. The PBMCs went either fresh into the expansion assay or into cryopreservation at -140 degrees C. The QIAamp Micro DNA Kit was used to extract genomic DNA from the CD4+ T cells.

V lost 3 bases and J lost 4 bases; the stretch between them is 9 bases long. The germline V gene yields KGHSH for CDR1 and LQKENI for CDR2. The CDR3, from cysteine to phenylalanine, totals 14 residues. The CDR3 DNA has 42 bases and is translated from base 1. Library generation was performed with the immunoSEQ multiplex PCR assay. As for the original processing: Preprocessing removed nonproductive sequences and CDR3s not starting with C, not ending with F or W, or shorter than 7 amino acids. Antigen-specific clonotypes were called with the MANAFEST web app on the basis of expansion relative to the reference and to other culture wells. To be counted as positive, a clone had to show significant expansion compared with the reference culture, at an FDR below 0.05, in 2 of 3 replicate wells. A further requirement for positive clones was significant expansion compared with all other tandem wells, along with an odds ratio above 5. Pairwise Levenshtein distance, computed with the stringdist R package after three terminal residues were trimmed from each end, was used as the measure of CDR3 homology. TCRdb retrieved this table from immuneACCESS and kept in-frame rearrangements only. Not all clones are present; in checked studies, unresolved V genes account for under half, and no reason is known for the remainder. V and J calls and clone size are those listed in that table; D and trimming were worked out from the DNA. The sample yields approximately 20,000 clones; 74% were counted once. The ten top clones hold 12% of the sample.

This clone was recorded once. Its recognized antigen is unknown. No clone much larger than this one lies a single base away; base qualities are absent. The rearrangement combines TRBV18 with TRBJ2-2, with the D segment identity uncertain. Sequencing was done on a sample of CD4+ T cells from PBMCs, cultured in vitro. The source is a human donor in good health. CDR3 region: CASSPRTGTGELFF. The DNA sequence is TGTGCCAGCTCACCGAGGACGGGCACCGGGGAGCTGTTTTTT.